These 19 T cell receptor beta chains share one sample of origin, sequenced in a study of memory CD4+ T cells and cytomegalovirus serostatus. The sort gate was single viable CD3+CD4+CD8-CD45RO+ cells for memory CD4+ T cells. Assay: immunoSEQ multiplex PCR; the TCRdb copy retains only in-frame clones and omits some. The sample holds about 58,000 clones; under 90% are singletons and the top ten take approximately 0.5%. What was sequenced was memory CD4+ T cells from blood. Every receptor here comes from an adult in good health and CMV-seronegative. Some clones in this sample may be carry-over from other donors' samples.

V gene TRBV19 combines with J gene TRBJ2-2; 9 nucleotides align to TRBD2. The length of the CDR3 is 16 residues. Per the germline V gene, CDR1 is LNHDA and CDR2 is SQIVND (reference sequence). V dropped 5 bases and J dropped 6; count of bases not matched to a gene: 10. In DNA, the CDR3 is TGTGCCAGTAGTGGGTTCGGGACTAGCTATTCCGGGGAGCTGTTTTTT. Amino acid sequence: CASSGFGTSYSGELFF.

The J gene is TRBJ1-2, the V gene TRBV7-8, with TRBD1 identical over 8 bases. Germline V gives CDR1 SGHVS, CDR2 FQNEAQ. The CDR3 length is 16 residues. V shed 4 bases and J 0 bases; nucleotides not matched to a gene: 7. The CDR3 DNA reads TGTGCCAGCAGCTCCTTTGACAGGGGAGCTAACTATGGCTACACCTTC. This sequence encodes CASSSFDRGANYGYTF.

This sequence joins TRBV28 and TRBJ2-1, with D possibly being TRBD1 (5 bases). Germline CDR1 reads MDHEN; CDR2 reads SYDVKM. Deletions cut 3 bases from V and 3 bases from J, with 9 bases between. The CDR3 runs to 14 residues. The CDR3 DNA reads TGTGCCAGCAGTTTGTCAGGGATCTACAATGAGCAGTTCTTC. Translation: CASSLSGIYNEQFF.

The J gene is TRBJ2-3, the V gene TRBV10-2, with D perhaps matching TRBD1 or TRBD2 (5 bases each). Germline V gene sequence: CDR1 WSHSY, CDR2 SAAADI. With 9 bases removed from V and 1 base from J, the gap between germline ends came to 14 bases. The length of the CDR3 is 14 residues. CDR3 nucleotide sequence: TGCGCCAGTTCAGGGAGACTTCGCACAGATACGCAGTATTTT. Its translation is CASSGRLRTDTQYF.

This sequence joins TRBV5-1 and TRBJ1-2; TRBD1 agrees at 11 bases. Germline loops: CDR1 SGHRS, CDR2 YFSETQ. The V and J ends lost 4 bases and 7 bases, in that order; junction bases with no gene match: 6. The CDR3 covers 14 residues. The CDR3 DNA follows: TGCGCCAGCAGCCCAGGGACAGGGGGAATTGGCTACACCTTC. Translated: CASSPGTGGIGYTF.

The CDR3 DNA follows: TGTGCCAGCAGGAAGGCCGCCTTTCGGTACGAGCAGTACTTC. This sequence encodes CASRKAAFRYEQYF. The chain employs TRBV28 and TRBJ2-7; D is ambiguous. V gave up 6 bases and J gave up 4 bases, with 16 bases separating them. Looked up from germline, CDR1 is MDHEN and CDR2 is SYDVKM. This CDR3 comprises 14 residues.

The chain combines TRBV4-1 with TRBJ2-1, with TRBD2 matching 15 bases. Per germline, CDR1 MGHRA and CDR2 YSYEKL. The CDR3 is made up of 20 amino acids. Trimming removed 0 bases from V and 0 bases from J; junction bases left unmatched: 6. The CDR3 loop is CASSQDGTSGRRSSYNEQFF. Here the CDR3 DNA reads TGCGCCAGCAGCCAAGATGGGACTAGCGGGAGGAGAAGCTCCTACAATGAGCAGTTCTTC.

The chain carries TRBV12-5 and TRBJ2-2; 8 bases agree with TRBD2. Trimming cost V 2 bases and J 3 bases; bases outside gene matches: 17. This CDR3 comprises 20 residues. Per the germline V gene, CDR1 is LGHNT and CDR2 is FRNRAP. The CDR3 nucleotides read TGTGCTAGTGGTTTGATCCCCTCTACCATTAGCGGGAAATACACCGGGGAGCTGTTTTTT. It encodes CASGLIPSTISGKYTGELFF.

This clone was counted a few times. The chain has TRBV5-5 and TRBJ2-7; the D gene is possibly TRBD1 (5 bases). From germline, CDR1 is SGHKS and CDR2 YYEKEE (reference sequence). V was cut by 4 bases and J by 1 base, with 15 bases left in between. The CDR3 has 15 residues. The CDR3 reads CASSQTGSVSYEQYF. The CDR3 DNA sequence: TGTGCCAGCAGCCAAACAGGATCCGTGTCCTACGAGCAGTACTTC. The full variable domain, rest sourced from reference TRBV5-5 and TRBJ2-7, is DAGVTQSPTHLIKTRGQQVTLRCSPISGHKSVSWYQQVLGQGPQFIFQYYEKEERGRGNFPDRFSARQFPNYSSELNVNALLLGDSALYLCASSQTGSVSYEQYFGPGTRLTVT.

On this clone: In the same sample, other DNA sequences code for this CDR3. This chain joins TRBV2 and TRBJ1-1, with D unclear. CDR1 and CDR2 from the germline V gene are SNHLY and FYNNEI. V gave up 4 bases and J gave up 0 bases, with 6 bases separating them. The CDR3 totals 13 residues. The CDR3: CASSGQLNTEAFF. The CDR3 DNA sequence: TGTGCCAGCAGTGGGCAGCTGAACACTGAAGCTTTCTTT.

This chain joins TRBV6-1 and TRBJ2-2, with TRBD2 as a possible D gene (5 bases). Germline V CDR1 and CDR2: MNHNS, SASEGT. The CDR3 spans 13 residues. The V and J ends lost 11 bases and 6 bases respectively, with 16 bases between them. CDR3 loop: CASREGKSGELFF. DNA for the CDR3: TGTGCCTCGAGGGAAGGCAAGTCCGGGGAGCTGTTTTTT.

This sequence joins TRBV6-5 and TRBJ1-6; D is undetermined. The V end was cut by 6 bases, the J end by 0 bases, with 6 bases between. CDR3 length: 14 residues. CDR1 MNHEY and CDR2 SVGAGI come from the germline V gene. CDR3 bases: TGTGCCAGCAGAGGGAGCTCCTATAATTCACCCCTCCACTTT. Translating it yields CASRGSSYNSPLHF.

The J gene is TRBJ2-3, the V gene TRBV19; TRBD2 matches 8 bases. The V gene's germline CDR1 is LNHDA and CDR2 SQIVND (reference sequence). The CDR3 extends over 17 amino acids. V was pared by 6 bases and J by 0 bases, with 11 bases of the junction left unmatched. Written as DNA, the CDR3 is TGTGCCAGTAGCGGGGCACTAGCGGAGACTAGCACAGATACGCAGTATTTT. This encodes CASSGALAETSTDTQYF.

The chain recombines TRBV18 with TRBJ2-1; 11 bases map to TRBD1. Germline V gene data show CDR1 as KGHSH and CDR2 as LQKENI. This CDR3 is 15 amino acids long. Trimming cost V 10 bases and J 4 bases; bases outside gene matches: 9. The CDR3 sequence: CATTTGTGGYNEQFF. For the CDR3, the DNA is TGTGCCACCACGACCGGGACAGGGGGTTACAATGAGCAGTTCTTC.

V is TRBV7-6 and J is TRBJ2-7, with 11 bases identical to TRBD1. Germline CDR1 SGHVS, CDR2 FNYEAQ. V trimming: 5 bases; J trimming: 7 bases; junction bases outside the gene matches: 13. The CDR3 contains 16 residues. The CDR3 here is CASSPGGGQGAGEQYF. DNA for the CDR3: TGTGCCAGCAGCCCCGGGGGCGGACAGGGGGCGGGAGAGCAGTACTTC.

The chain employs TRBV5-1 and TRBJ2-3; TRBD1 might be the D (7 bases). V gave up 0 bases and J gave up 4 bases, with 18 bases separating them. Looked up from germline, CDR1 is SGHRS and CDR2 is YFSETQ. This CDR3 comprises 17 residues. The CDR3 nucleotides are TGCGCCAGCAGCTTGGACAACAGGGGACTTAGGGCAGATACGCAGTATTTT. As protein: CASSLDNRGLRADTQYF.

The chain is built from TRBV4-1 and TRBJ2-1, with 9 bases identical to TRBD1. CDR1 and CDR2 from the germline V gene are MGHRA and YSYEKL. This CDR3 region has 15 residues. Trimming removed 0 bases from V and 15 bases from J; junction bases left unmatched: 12. CDR3 amino acids: CASSQESRTGVLAFF. The CDR3 DNA reads TGCGCCAGCAGCCAAGAGTCTAGGACAGGGGTTTTAGCGTTCTTC.

The chain uses TRBV11-2 and TRBJ2-3, with 12 bases lining up with TRBD1. This CDR3 region has 16 residues. V was pared by 5 bases and J by 3 bases, with 6 bases of the junction left unmatched. Germline V gene lookup returns CDR1 SGHAT and CDR2 FQNNGV. DNA of the CDR3: TGTGCCAGCAGCCAGGGGACAGGGGGCACGACAGATACGCAGTATTTT. It encodes CASSQGTGGTTDTQYF.

As for this clone: An end of the junction differs from the germline gene, which may be a read error. The chain couples TRBV7-8 to TRBJ2-1, with D perhaps TRBD2 (6 bases). Germline values: CDR1 SGHVS, CDR2 FQNEAQ. This CDR3 has 11 amino acids. The CDR3 protein is CASSLRDWLVF. The CDR3 DNA sequence: TGTGCCAGCAGCCTTCGGGACTGGTTGGTCTTC.